A single sample is the source of the 11 T cell receptor beta chains below, sequenced in a study of OX40 agonist ivuxolimab in advanced cancers. Measured with immunoSEQ multiplex PCR; TCRdb has only the in-frame clones, and not every one. The sample records 62,000 or so clones, approximately 85% being singletons. The material sequenced was CD4+ or CD8+ T cells sorted from blood, taken in a trial of the OX40 agonist ivuxolimab. The source is an adult with an advanced solid tumor such as melanoma, head and neck, liver or kidney cancer.

The chain recombines TRBV10-3 with TRBJ2-5, with D maybe TRBD2 (5 bases). The germline gives CDR1 ENHRY, CDR2 SYGVKD. This CDR3 spans 13 amino acids. V was cut by 2 bases and J by 1 base, with 5 bases left in between. CDR3 sequence reads: CAISEGSQETQYF. CDR3 DNA: TGTGCCATCAGTGAGGGGAGCCAAGAGACCCAGTACTTC.

The table lists this clone with a few counts. The chain carries TRBV6-6 and TRBJ2-7, with D possibly being TRBD1 (7 bases). The CDR3 is 14 amino acids. CDR1 and CDR2 (germline): MNHNY, SVGAGI (reference sequence). Between the trimmed V and J ends, which lost 3 bases and 5 bases, there was a span of 14 bases. DNA for the CDR3: TGTGCCAGCAGTTATGCCGACAGGGAGGACGAGCAGTACTTC. Amino acids: CASSYADREDEQYF.

The chain recombines TRBV6-5 with TRBJ1-6; D is uncertain. Trimming pared 4 bases from V and 5 bases from J, leaving 12 bases between. The CDR3 has 15 amino acids. The germline CDR1 and CDR2 sequences are MNHEY and SVGAGI. CDR3 bases: TGTGCCAGCAGTTCCACAAGGGTTGATAATTCACCCCTCCACTTT. Protein: CASSSTRVDNSPLHF.

Concerning this clone: An end of the junction does not agree with germline; a read error may underlie this. The V call is TRBV7-2, the J call TRBJ1-1; D gene uncertain. This CDR3 region has 13 residues. Germline CDR1 is SGHTA and CDR2 is FQGNSA. The CDR3 sequence is CASSLDMNTEAFF. DNA of the CDR3: TGTGCCAGCAGTTTAGATATGAACACTGAAGCTTTCTTT. The whole variable domain, filled in from reference TRBV7-2 and TRBJ1-1, reads GAGVSQSPSNKVTEKGKDVELRCDPISGHTALYWYRQSLGQGLEFLIYFQGNSAPDKSGLPSDRFSAERTGGSVSTLTIQRTQQEDSAVYLCASSLDMNTEAFFGQGTRLTVV.

This chain connects TRBV6-5 to TRBJ2-7; D gene ambiguous. Germline V gene lookup returns CDR1 MNHEY and CDR2 SVGAGI. This CDR3 comprises 14 residues. Trimming left V 5 bases short and J 0 bases short, with 11 bases between. CDR3 loop: CASSPVGSSYEQYF. In nucleotides, the CDR3 is TGTGCCAGCAGTCCGGTGGGGTCCTCCTACGAGCAGTACTTC.

The rearrangement joins TRBV5-6 to TRBJ2-5, with 12 bases identical to TRBD2. Trimming took 1 base from V and 5 from J; bases not matched to a gene: 3. CDR1 SGHDT and CDR2 YYEEEE come from the germline V gene. This CDR3 has 15 residues. CDR3 sequence reads: CASSLRTSGRETQYF. The DNA for the CDR3 is TGTGCCAGCAGCTTGCGCACTAGCGGGAGGGAGACCCAGTACTTC.

The chain combines TRBV28 with TRBJ2-7, with TRBD1 identical over 10 bases. CDR3 size: 15 residues. From germline, CDR1 is MDHEN and CDR2 SYDVKM. The trim removed 3 bases at V and 4 bases at J, leaving 6 bases unmatched. The CDR3 bases are TGTGCCAGCAGTTTTTCCGGGACAGGGGTTTACGAGCAGTACTTC. It translates to CASSFSGTGVYEQYF.

CDR3 region: CASSLGPGNYGYTF. CDR3 nucleotide sequence: TGCGCCAGCAGCTTGGGGCCGGGTAACTATGGCTACACCTTC. This rearrangement joins TRBV5-1 to TRBJ1-2, with unresolved D. Germline CDR1 is SGHRS and CDR2 is YFSETQ. CDR3 length: 14 residues. Trimming took 0 bases from V and 1 from J, leaving 7 bases between them.

The V and J genes are TRBV7-9 and TRBJ2-3; D might be TRBD2 (5 bases). The length of the CDR3 is 12 residues. Looked up from germline, CDR1 is SEHNR and CDR2 is FQNEAQ (reference sequence). V lost 1 base and J lost 10, with 9 bases in between. CDR3 DNA sequence: TGTGCCAGCAGCTTAGACGGGATGTCGCAGTATTTT. Translating gives CASSLDGMSQYF.

V and J are TRBV11-2 and TRBJ2-7; D call uncertain. Deletions cut 2 bases from V and 2 bases from J, with 7 bases between. Germline CDR1 reads SGHAT; CDR2 reads FQNNGV. The CDR3 contains 13 residues. Written as DNA, the CDR3 is TGTGCCAGCAGCTTACAGACTGCCTACGAGCAGTACTTC. Its translation: CASSLQTAYEQYF. Full variable domain (missing parts from reference TRBV11-2 and TRBJ2-7): EAGVAQSPRYKIIEKRQSVAFWCNPISGHATLYWYQQILGQGPKLLIQFQNNGVVDDSQLPKDRFSAERLKGVDSTLKIQPAKLEDSAVYLCASSLQTAYEQYFGPGTRLTVT.

This clone was seen more than once but under ten times. The chain links TRBV28 to TRBJ2-7, with D possibly being TRBD1 (6 bases). This CDR3 spans 15 amino acids. The V gene lost 5 bases and the J gene lost 3 bases, with 17 bases spanning the gap. CDR1 and CDR2 (germline): MDHEN, SYDVKM. CDR3 DNA: TGTGCCAGCAGTCCAAATTACAGGGTGGGCTACGAGCAGTACTTC. Protein sequence: CASSPNYRVGYEQYF.